The clone carrying this TCR beta chain was seen a few times. The antigen remains unidentified. The CDR3 has 17 amino acids. Trimming cost V 6 bases and J 0 bases; bases outside gene matches: 14. Germline V gives CDR1 DFQATT, CDR2 SNEGSKA (reference sequence). The data stem from a study of regulatory T cells in long-lasting Graves disease. Study-level findings and limits: The work looked only at peripheral blood and did not look at thyroid tissue. Persistent disease was associated with favored TRBV28 usage and with favored use of TRBJ1-2 and TRBJ2-5.

Described time point: newly diagnosed GD, antithyroid drugs for less than 3 months. After RNA was extracted from PBMCs, the TCR library was made from it. Construction of TCR beta libraries relied on iRepertoire HTBI primers and on Arm-PCR targeting CDR3 regions. MiXCR was run by TCRdb on the multiplex PCR reads, yielding one entry per CDR3 protein. This table holds about 620,000 distinct CDR3 sequences, roughly 15% found once. These data are also associated with another study on T cells in Graves' hyperthyroidism and ophthalmopathy.

Sequencing used peripheral blood mononuclear cells (PBMCs), obtained at new diagnosis, from a patient treated with antithyroid drugs. The chain uses TRBV20-1 and TRBJ1-5, with 7 bases that match TRBD1. The sequence was collected from a woman aged 25 to 39 with Graves disease. CDR3 in DNA: TGCAGTGCGCAAGACTCGGACAGGCCCTTTAGCAATCAGCCCCAGCATTTT. Protein: CSAQDSDRPFSNQPQHF.